This passage covers 13 T cell receptor beta chains from one sample sequenced in a study of blood T cell repertoires in COVID-19 (dated by TCRdb to the early 2020s). The library was produced with the immunoSEQ multiplex PCR assay. What TCRdb holds here is the immuneACCESS table cut down to in-frame rearrangements. Part of the clones is not present; checked against another copy, under half of the missing clones reflect an unresolved V gene, and the others are unexplained. A total of 250,000 to 300,000 clones appear in this sample, around 89% of them only once. 0.99% of the sample lies in the top ten. Sample: peripheral blood. Source of these receptors: a woman between 40 and 50 years old who had recovered from COVID-19.

This clone is a singleton in its sample. The chain joins TRBV9 to TRBJ2-1; 11 bases line up with TRBD2. V was pared by 6 bases and J by 6 bases, with 14 bases of the junction left unmatched. Germline CDR1 reads SGDLS; CDR2 reads YYNGEE. There are 17 residues in the CDR3. CDR3 protein: CASTKYSGRALVNEQFF. The CDR3 nucleotides read TGTGCCAGCACCAAATATAGCGGGAGGGCCCTCGTCAATGAGCAGTTCTTC. The full variable domain, rest sourced from reference TRBV9 and TRBJ2-1, is DSGVTQTPKHLITATGQRVTLRCSPRSGDLSVYWYQQSLDQGLQFLIQYYNGEERAKGNILERFSAQQFPDLHSELNLSSLELGDSALYFCASTKYSGRALVNEQFFGPGTRLTVL.

The V and J genes are TRBV28 and TRBJ2-7; 7 bases line up with TRBD2. Looked up from germline, CDR1 is MDHEN and CDR2 is SYDVKM. Germline trimming cut 1 base from V and 2 bases from J; bases unmatched to any gene: 5. This CDR3 contains 15 residues. The chain's CDR3 is CASSLFGLAAYEQYF. The CDR3 DNA is TGTGCCAGCAGTTTATTCGGGCTAGCGGCCTACGAGCAGTACTTC.

J is TRBJ2-1 and V is TRBV9, with D possibly TRBD2 on 6 matching bases. There are 15 residues in the CDR3. Germline V gene lookup returns CDR1 SGDLS and CDR2 YYNGEE. Deletions cut 1 base from V and 8 bases from J, with 16 bases between. The CDR3 sequence is CASSVSPSARDEQFF. The CDR3 DNA reads as TGTGCCAGCAGCGTATCTCCTAGCGCTAGGGATGAGCAGTTCTTC.

The V and J genes are TRBV9 and TRBJ1-1; D perhaps matches TRBD1 (5 bases). The CDR3 runs 17 residues. Germline loops: CDR1 SGDLS, CDR2 YYNGEE. Trimming removed 0 bases from V and 5 bases from J, with 20 bases in between. Here the CDR3 reads CASSVGLPSGQRTEAFF. In nucleotides, the CDR3 is TGTGCCAGCAGCGTAGGCCTACCCTCTGGACAAAGGACTGAAGCTTTCTTT.

CDR3 protein: CASSPRGLAGSYTGELFF. In DNA form, the CDR3 reads TGTGCCAGCAGCCCCAGGGGTCTAGCGGGAAGCTACACCGGGGAGCTGTTTTTT. The chain couples TRBV9 to TRBJ2-2; TRBD2 aligns across 9 bases. V lost 4 bases to trimming and J lost 3 bases; unmatched junction nucleotides: 13. The length of the CDR3 is 18 residues. CDR1 SGDLS and CDR2 YYNGEE come from the germline V gene.

This clone was seen at least ten times. V usage is TRBV2 and J usage is TRBJ1-1; the match to TRBD1 covers 11 bases. Trimming removed 3 bases from V and 6 bases from J; junction bases left unmatched: 12. The CDR3 contains 17 residues. Germline V lookup: CDR1 SNHLY, CDR2 FYNNEI. CDR3 in amino acids: CASSERGMGQGVAEAFF. The DNA of the CDR3 is TGTGCCAGCAGTGAGAGGGGCATGGGACAGGGGGTTGCTGAAGCTTTCTTT.

The CDR3 sequence is CSALGGQASYEQYF. CDR3 bases: TGCAGTGCCCTCGGAGGACAGGCATCCTACGAGCAGTACTTC. The chain links TRBV29-1 to TRBJ2-7; 7 bases fit TRBD1. Germline CDR1 and CDR2: SQVTM and ANQGSEA. CDR3 length equals 14 residues.

The chain has TRBV7-9 and TRBJ1-6; D not certain. Germline V CDR1 and CDR2: SEHNR, FQNEAQ (reference sequence). CDR3 length equals 14 residues. V shed 1 base and J shed 8 bases, with 9 bases lying between them. The CDR3 DNA is TGTGCCAGCAGCTTAGGGCGGAGGGATTCACCCCTCCACTTT. Translated, it gives CASSLGRRDSPLHF.

This rearrangement joins TRBV6-4 to TRBJ1-3, with 7 nucleotides matching TRBD1. J gave up 4 bases and V 5 bases, and 5 bases lay outside the gene matches. Germline CDR1 MRHNA, CDR2 SNTAGT. The CDR3 is 14 residues long. The CDR3: CASSPTGTGNTIYF. The CDR3 DNA reads as TGTGCCAGCAGTCCGACAGGGACGGGAAACACCATATATTTT.

This chain joins TRBV6-5 and TRBJ1-3; no clear D gene. This CDR3 spans 14 amino acids. CDR1 is MNHEY and CDR2 is SVGAGI in the germline V gene. The V end lost 6 bases, the J end lost 4 bases, and 13 bases lay between the germline ends. The CDR3 DNA reads as TGTGCCAGCAGCCCGGTTAAAGAAGGAAACACCATATATTTT. It is translated as CASSPVKEGNTIYF.

The rearrangement joins TRBV12-3 or TRBV12-4 to TRBJ2-1, with D hard to call. V was shortened by 6 bases and J by 5 bases, with 11 bases between the two germline ends. This CDR3 spans 13 amino acids. The CDR3 region has the DNA TGTGCCAGCAGGCACGGGTCCCACAATGAGCAGTTCTTC. Amino acid sequence: CASRHGSHNEQFF.

The chain is built from TRBV7-2 and TRBJ2-2; 9 bases are shared with TRBD2. Germline CDR1 SGHTA, CDR2 FQGNSA. V lost 7 bases, J lost 4 bases, and 10 bases stayed unmatched. This CDR3 comprises 16 residues. CDR3 residues: CASTPLGGRGTGELFF. The CDR3 DNA is TGTGCCAGCACCCCCTTGGGCGGGAGGGGCACCGGGGAGCTGTTTTTT.

This clone was counted only a few times. Within the sample, other DNA sequences also encode this same CDR3. This chain uses TRBV7-9 with TRBJ2-7, with unresolved D. The CDR3 has 12 residues. CDR1 is SEHNR and CDR2 is FQNEAQ in the germline V gene (reference sequence). Trimming shortened V by 1 base and J by 3 bases, and 4 bases separated the two germline ends. The CDR3, as DNA: TGTGCCAGCAGCTTAGGGAGCTACGAGCAGTACTTC. This sequence encodes CASSLGSYEQYF.